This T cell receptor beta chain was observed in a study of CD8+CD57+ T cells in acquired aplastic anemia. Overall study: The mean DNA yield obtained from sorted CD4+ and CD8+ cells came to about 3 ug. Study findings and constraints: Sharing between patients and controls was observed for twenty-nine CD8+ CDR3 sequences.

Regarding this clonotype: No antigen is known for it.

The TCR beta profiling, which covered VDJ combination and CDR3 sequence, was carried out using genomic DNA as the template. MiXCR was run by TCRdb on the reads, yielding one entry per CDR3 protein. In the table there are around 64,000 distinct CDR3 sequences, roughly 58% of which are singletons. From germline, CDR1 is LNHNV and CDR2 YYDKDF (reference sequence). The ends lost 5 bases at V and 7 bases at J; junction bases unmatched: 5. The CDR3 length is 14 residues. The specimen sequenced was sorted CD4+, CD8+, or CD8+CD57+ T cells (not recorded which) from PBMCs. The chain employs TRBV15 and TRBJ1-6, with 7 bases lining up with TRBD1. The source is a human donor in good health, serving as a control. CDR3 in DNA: TGTGCCACCAGCCAGCGGGACAGAAATTCACCCCTCCACTTT. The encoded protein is CATSQRDRNSPLHF.